This T cell receptor beta chain was captured in a study of OX40 agonist ivuxolimab in advanced cancers. Deletions cut 0 bases from V and 0 bases from J, with 16 bases between. The CDR3 is 18 amino acids. Germline-derived CDR1 and CDR2 are SGDLS and YYNGEE. Study-level findings and limits: CD8+ T cells (on average) carried more expanded clones than CD4+ T cells. At 0.1 to 3.0 mg/kg, CD4+ and CD8+ blood T cells expanded clonally by week 6. Some nonresponders likewise displayed low normalized T-cell clonal expansion.

TCRdb's table, derived via immunoSEQ multiplex PCR, lists solely in-frame clones and lacks some. The sample includes about 14,000 clones, 80% of them seen just once. With regard to this clone: Its antigen is undetermined.

The rearrangement links TRBV9 to TRBJ2-1; D perhaps matches TRBD2 (5 bases). This sequence originates from an adult with an advanced solid tumor such as melanoma, head and neck, liver or kidney cancer. The sample here was CD4+ or CD8+ T cells sorted from blood, taken in a trial of the OX40 agonist ivuxolimab. The CDR3 DNA reads TGTGCCAGCAGCGTAGATAGCGTCGTAACTAGCTCCTACAATGAGCAGTTCTTC. This sequence encodes CASSVDSVVTSSYNEQFF.